The 14 T cell receptor beta chains below come from one sample, sequenced in a study of HIV-infected patients and healthy controls. TCRdb re-derived calls from the 5' RACE reads in MiXCR, one entry per CDR3 protein. This table holds around 64,000 distinct CDR3 sequences, less than 20% found once. Input material: CD4+ T cells from blood. The receptors were gathered from a human donor in good health.

Judged by abundance, this clonotype is medium-sized. V gene TRBV29-1 combines with J gene TRBJ1-2, with a weak D call TRBD1 (5 bases). V was clipped by 6 bases and J by 0 bases, with 11 bases between them. This CDR3 spans 13 amino acids. Per the germline V gene, CDR1 is SQVTM and CDR2 is ANQGSEA. CDR3 residues: CSVGTRPNYGYTF. CDR3 DNA sequence: TGCAGCGTGGGGACCAGACCTAACTATGGCTACACCTTC.

This clonotype was observed many times. V usage is TRBV30 and J usage is TRBJ1-2; possibly TRBD1 for D (5 bases). The CDR3 length is 13 residues. V gave up 4 bases and J gave up 4 bases, with 13 bases separating them. The germline CDR1 and CDR2 sequences are GTSNPN and SVGIG (reference sequence). In DNA, the CDR3 is TGTGCCTGGACCCCATCAGGGACCTATGGCTACACCTTC. Its translation is CAWTPSGTYGYTF.

There are many counts of this clonotype. The gene calls are TRBV7-2 and TRBJ2-4; TRBD2 matches 12 bases. The germline V gene encodes CDR1 SGHTA and CDR2 FQGNSA. V lost 5 bases to trimming and J lost 6 bases; unmatched junction nucleotides: 8. The length of the CDR3 is 16 residues. CDR3 sequence (DNA): TGTGCCAGCAGCGCCTCCCCACTAGCGGGAGGAAACATTCAGTACTTC. Its protein is CASSASPLAGGNIQYF.

This clonotype was seen at least ten times. The chain combines TRBV20-1 with TRBJ2-5; possible D gene TRBD2, 6 bases. This CDR3 contains 14 residues. V lost 7 bases and J 5 bases, leaving 20 bases between the germline ends. Germline V CDR1 and CDR2: DFQATT, SNEGSKA (reference sequence). This chain's CDR3 is CSGWGTGGRETQYF. In DNA form, the CDR3 reads TGCAGTGGGTGGGGAACAGGAGGGCGGGAGACCCAGTACTTC.

J is TRBJ2-3 and V is TRBV18, with D uncertain. From germline, CDR1 is KGHSH and CDR2 LQKENI. Trimming removed 4 bases from V and 2 bases from J, with 4 bases in between. The CDR3 spans 12 residues. The CDR3 DNA is TGTGCCAGCTCACTCTACACAGATACGCAGTATTTT. This gives the protein CASSLYTDTQYF.

There are a few counts of this clonotype. DNA for the CDR3: TGTGCCTCACGGGGACTCGGGACCACAACTGAAGCTTTCTTT. Amino acid sequence: CASRGLGTTTEAFF. The rearrangement uses TRBV10-3 and TRBJ1-1, with D possibly matching TRBD1 (5 bases). Trimming removed 11 bases from V and 5 bases from J, with 21 bases in between. The CDR3 spans 14 residues. CDR1 and CDR2 from the germline V gene are ENHRY and SYGVKD.

A word on this clonotype: Its ends do not fully match the called genes, so a read error is possible. The V and J genes are TRBV20-1 and TRBJ1-2; 7 nucleotides line up with TRBD1. Germline lookup yields CDR1 DFQATT and CDR2 SNEGSKA (reference sequence). CDR3 length: 9 amino acids. CDR3 nucleotides: TGCAGTGCTTCTAGGGACAGAAGCTTC. This encodes CSASRDRSF.

The rearrangement uses TRBV7-2 and TRBJ2-1; D call uncertain. Germline V gene sequence: CDR1 SGHTA, CDR2 FQGNSA. V shed 4 bases and J shed 4 bases, with 17 bases lying between them. This CDR3 spans 16 amino acids. This CDR3 is CASSSRSSMAYNEQFF. Here the CDR3 DNA reads TGTGCCAGCAGCTCAAGGTCGTCCATGGCTTACAATGAGCAGTTCTTC.

This clonotype was seen only once. The rearrangement links TRBV6-2 or TRBV6-3 to TRBJ2-3, with TRBD1 as a possible D gene (7 bases). The germline gives CDR1 MNHEY, CDR2 SVGEGT. The CDR3 is 13 amino acids. Trimming cost V 0 bases and J 14 bases, with 15 bases left between them. The CDR3 DNA reads as TGTGCCAGCAGTTACTCCACGACAGGGAGGAGGTATTTT. Amino acids: CASSYSTTGRRYF.

This clonotype was counted a few times. The chain recombines TRBV6-2 or TRBV6-3 with TRBJ1-1; no definite D call. Germline-derived CDR1 and CDR2 are MNHEY and SVGEGT. The CDR3 runs 15 residues. Trimming removed 3 bases at V and 6 bases at J, with 17 bases between. In DNA, the CDR3 is TGTGCCAGCAGTTATCACGCATCCCCCGTAGCTGAAGCTTTCTTT. Encoded protein: CASSYHASPVAEAFF.

The gene calls are TRBV14 and TRBJ2-7; 9 bases map to TRBD2. This CDR3 is built from 14 residues. Germline V gives CDR1 SGHDN, CDR2 FVKESK. The V gene end was trimmed by 2 bases and the J gene end by 3 bases; junction bases not matched to a gene: 2. The CDR3 loop reads CASSQLAGSYEQYF. CDR3 nucleotides: TGTGCCAGCAGCCAACTAGCGGGAAGCTACGAGCAGTACTTC.

This sequence joins TRBV19 and TRBJ2-2; a possible D gene is TRBD1 (5 bases). The V end lost 2 bases, the J end lost 3 bases, and 10 bases lay between the germline ends. Germline V gene lookup returns CDR1 LNHDA and CDR2 SQIVND (reference sequence). There are 15 residues in the CDR3. CDR3 amino acids: CASSIPGPDTGELFF. The CDR3 DNA follows: TGTGCCAGTAGTATACCAGGGCCGGACACCGGGGAGCTGTTTTTT.

The genes are TRBV6-2 or TRBV6-3 and TRBJ1-5; no firm D call. Germline values: CDR1 MNHEY, CDR2 SVGEGT. Trimming removed 7 bases from V and 2 bases from J, with 18 bases in between. The CDR3 loop spans 16 amino acids. In DNA, the CDR3 is TGTGCCAGCACCCCGTCCCGTTTGGGCCGCAATCAGCCCCAGCATTTT. It is translated as CASTPSRLGRNQPQHF.

The sample holds a few counts of this clonotype. The rearrangement links TRBV6-2 or TRBV6-3 to TRBJ2-1; D might be TRBD1 (6 bases). Looked up from germline, CDR1 is MNHEY and CDR2 is SVGEGT. V shed 2 bases and J shed 4 bases, with 27 bases lying between them. The CDR3 is made up of 20 amino acids. CDR3 region: CASSYRAKNNQGPRYNEQFF. CDR3 sequence (DNA): TGTGCCAGCAGTTACAGAGCTAAAAACAACCAGGGGCCCAGGTACAATGAGCAGTTCTTC.